The text below deals with one T cell receptor beta chain. Its antigen is unknown. Qualities for individual bases were not recorded, and no much larger clone is one base off. V loses 2 bases at its end and J loses 1 base; junction bases beyond the gene matches: 3. The CDR3 runs 16 amino acids, cysteine and phenylalanine included. The retained sequence is limited to the CDR3, 48 bases, with the frame set at the first base. Looking up the germline V gene yields CDR1 MRHNA and CDR2 SNTAGT. This entry comes from a study of cytomegalovirus exposure and HLA in healthy donors (dated by TCRdb to about 2017). In the study overall: An earlier analysis of 587 of the donors reported 276 Gb of sequence data and 95 million to 140 million unique TCR beta sequences obtained from around 170 million T cells. High-throughput TCR immunosequencing, statistical association of individual TCRs with disease status, and machine learning were combined to predict cytomegalovirus infection status. Of the roughly 390 genotyped donors, around 81% fell in the genetic ancestry cluster associated with self-reported Caucasian donors. Roughly five DR-DQ haplotypes were treated as single units for association and clustering because of strong linkage in the cohort. The number of typed donors differed by locus: about 620-640 for A, B, C, DRB1 and DQB1; 500 to 550 for DQA1; 606 for DPA1; and around 450 for DPB1. The study used immunosequencing to profile the T cell repertoires of about 670 subjects and linked those repertoires to cytomegalovirus serostatus. Donor age, sex, ethnicity and CMV serostatus were compiled together with the repertoire data. A later genetic analysis took genome-wide SNP genotypes for about 55% of the roughly 700 donors and used that subset as a discovery cohort. The study aimed to test whether signatures of past pathogen exposure could be identified by cataloging public T cell receptors. About 330 gigabases of sequencing data and about 92 million unique TCR sequences made up an early release that covered under 750 HLA-typed donors. To decide whether each TCR beta V gene segment behaved as functional or pseudogenic, an earlier analysis of some 540 of the donors relied on high-throughput TCR beta sequencing. In the later analysis, no new phenotypic data were used to find candidate immune exposures; instead, reliance was placed on TCR beta sequences and their occurrence across donors. HLA typing covered class I and class II loci at four-digit resolution. Every repertoire in the discovery cohort had been generated on one and the same sequencing platform. Along with the approximately 650-subject first cohort, a separate validation cohort of over 90 different subjects was used. Among some 400 genotyped donors of the cohort, an average of 235,054 unique TCR beta nucleotide sequences were sequenced per donor, roughly 18% of them non-productive. In a later analysis, previously published TCR beta repertoires from several hundred donors were re-analyzed and high-resolution HLA genotyping was added so that TCR occurrence patterns could be studied.

What the study reported, not specific to this receptor: An earlier analysis of approximately 500 of the donors showed that most TCR beta V segments appeared in productive rearrangements either about 87% or about 30% of the time, which broadly matched IMGT annotations. The presence/absence analyses assumed that sequencing depth was roughly uniform across donors, and that assumption may not be true. The authors suggested that the approach could potentially be generalized to other disease states and immunological phenotypes. Correlated functional status among segregating V segments might be attributable to linkage disequilibrium, but an unknown experimental factor could not be ruled out. A further reported finding was that TCR beta sequences accurately predicted the HLA-A and HLA-B alleles for most subjects in the first cohort. The earlier analysis of approximately 560 of the donors excluded 15 to 20 rarely observed V segments, including chromosome 9 orphons, because counts were too low. An association between a missense DCLRE1C variant and V-gene and J-gene trimming of TCR beta chains was found in a later genetic analysis and replicated in an independent cohort. This cohort had only TCR beta chains sequenced, and the lack of alpha or paired-chain data limited which features could be detected. Compared with the roughly 600-donor mean, donors in an Asian-associated ancestry cluster had fewer N-insertions in productive TCRs, according to a later genetic analysis. A few of the identified cytomegalovirus-associated TCR beta chains were confirmed in vitro to be specific for cytomegalovirus antigens. Cytomegalovirus status was reported to be diagnosed by the classifier with high specificity and sensitivity in both the original and validation cohorts. When HLA alleles, especially DR and DQ, strongly co-occurred, TCR associations were difficult to assign to individual alleles. The study listed approximately 160 TCR beta chains as associated with cytomegalovirus. In a later analysis, HLA-associated TCR beta chains were found to be more clonally expanded and to have lower generation probabilities than equally common non-associated chains. In a later analysis, the rate of TCR association differed among HLA loci, with DRB1 alleles having the most associated TCRs and HLA-C alleles having the fewest. According to a later analysis, parvovirus B19, influenza, CMV and Epstein-Barr virus appeared linked to several top co-occurrence clusters. A later analysis found that most CMV-associated TCR beta chains appeared HLA-restricted, with HLA associations seemingly driven largely by CMV exposure. Most TCR sequences were seen in very few donors, while some public TCRs were found in many individuals. A later analysis associated 16,951 TCR beta sequences with specific HLA alleles at a false discovery rate of 0.05. The only immune exposure information available for the cohort was CMV serostatus. HLA typing was unavailable for some donors at each locus, so association tests used only the typed subset. The sequencing pipeline was judged likely to have produced a cluster of highly shared sequence variants as a technical artifact. Some IMGT-functional V segments, including TRBV6-2 and TRBV6-3, could not be told apart with the 87-base-pair reads, so those segments were excluded.

The cohort was made up of about 670 healthy bone marrow donors. At the time of sampling, all cohort members were nominally healthy, though unrecorded immune exposures were likely present. The donor tested CMV seronegative, placing the donor among the 350 to 400 seronegative members of the cohort. Every donor gave a peripheral blood sample, and the peripheral blood mononuclear cells from that sample were used for TCR beta sequencing. The Qiagen DNeasy Blood Extraction Kit was used to extract genomic DNA from the blood cell samples. Library prep was done by the immunoSEQ multiplex PCR assay. For the multiplex PCR, a mixture combining 60 forward primers for TCR Vbeta segments and 13 reverse primers for TCR Jbeta segments was used. The CDR3 region of rearranged TCR beta genes was amplified from genomic DNA with a multiplex PCR assay. The Illumina HiSeq System was used to sequence the amplified TCR beta libraries as 87-base-pair reads. In the original analysis: In a later analysis, approximately 74 million unique TCR beta chains were counted across the roughly 610 repertoires, and some 10 million of these chains were shared by at least two donors. Raw reads were error-corrected and collapsed into unique sequences with a nearest-neighbor algorithm that merged closely related sequences to remove PCR and sequencing errors. Alignment of CDR3 sequences to IMGT reference sequences was used to assign V, D and J gene segments. For a sequence to be retained, a match of at least six nucleotides was required to both a V gene segment and a J gene segment. A rearrangement counted as productive if the CDR3 had no stop codons and remained in frame with V and J, and every other rearrangement counted as non-productive. CDR3 was defined according to IMGT convention as the region running from the second conserved V-encoded cysteine to the conserved J-encoded phenylalanine. In an earlier analysis of roughly 580 of the donors, sequences lacking an unambiguous match to a single V gene segment were excluded. In an earlier analysis of several hundred of the donors, V segments were called functional above 56.7% productive rearrangements and were called segregating when the between-donor standard deviation exceeded 5%. To diagnose cytomegalovirus status from the catalog of TCR beta chain sequences, a statistical classification framework was built. V and J gene assignment, in a later analysis, came from comparing TCR nucleotide sequences with IMGT/GENE-DB human TR gene sequences. Using the TCRdist pipeline, a later analysis assigned CDR3 sequences along with most-parsimonious VDJ recombination scenarios. In a later analysis, each TCR beta chain was defined by its CDR3 amino acid sequence together with its V-gene family, and reads without a unique V-gene family were excluded. A later analysis removed 450 to 600 highly shared, low-generation-probability nucleotide sequences to deal with suspected cross-contamination and a sequencing artifact. In a later analysis, a clonal expansion index for each public chain was calculated from normalized within-repertoire ranks of inferred template counts. In a later analysis, generation probabilities were computed using a VDJ recombination model fitted to out-of-frame rearrangements, and the results were checked against IGoR. In a later analysis, TCR-TCR, TCR-HLA and TCR-CMV co-occurrence was scored with hypergeometric tests, and a repertoire-size bias correction was applied to TCR pairs. In a later analysis, false discovery rates were estimated by permuting HLA or CMV assignments 20 times. In a later analysis, co-occurring TCRs were grouped using DBSCAN, with TCRdist sequence similarity added in when clustering inside HLA-allele-positive subsets. Repertoires with fewer than 30,000 or more than 120,000 public chains were left out of co-occurrence clustering, as were five repertoires with anomalous nucleotide sharing. In its TCRdb copy, this immuneACCESS table keeps in-frame sequences only and misses some clones. Where compared with another copy, unresolved V genes explain less than half of these, and the others have no known cause. D and trimming were read from the DNA, whereas the V and J calls and clone size are those reported in that table. Across this sample there are about 180,000 clones, with about 69% seen only once. Jointly, the top ten make up 2.9% of the sample.

Sequencing input: PBMCs. The TCR was taken from a male donor in good health and CMV-seronegative. The chain is encoded by TRBV6-4 joined to TRBJ2-2; TRBD1 matches 8 bases in the middle. The sequence in DNA is TGTGCCAGCAGTGACACCGGGACAGGGAACACCGGGGAGCTGTTTTTT. Its protein product is CASSDTGTGNTGELFF.